This T cell receptor (beta chain) was identified in a study of blood T cell repertoires in COVID-19. In this sample, this clone turned up once. Sequencing was performed with immunoSEQ multiplex PCR; in TCRdb, only in-frame clones are kept and a portion is missing. Counted here are roughly 200,000 clones, 65% to 85% occurring once; the ten biggest clones make up roughly 8.8%. The germline V gene has CDR1 KGHDR and CDR2 SFDVKD. The CDR3 length is 15 residues. J gave up 2 bases and V 5 bases, and 5 bases lay outside the gene matches. This TCR was sampled from a man aged 35 to 55 with active or convalescent COVID-19. Sample: peripheral blood. This rearrangement joins TRBV24-1 to TRBJ2-7; 10 bases fit TRBD1. In DNA form, the CDR3 reads TGTGCCACCAGTGCCACGGGACAGGGGACCTACGAGCAGTACTTC. The encoded protein is CATSATGQGTYEQYF.